The T cell receptor beta chain under discussion was sequenced for a study of identical twins. This clonotype was detected ten times or more. Trimming took 5 bases from V and 0 from J, leaving 16 bases between them. CDR3 size: 16 residues. Germline CDR1 WNHNN, CDR2 SYGVQD (reference sequence). TCRdb reanalysed the 5' RACE reads using MiXCR and keeps one entry per CDR3 protein. The top ten hold roughly 1.6% of the sample, which has roughly 690,000 distinct CDR3 sequences, roughly 6.2% seen once. Sample: naive T cells sorted from blood. J is TRBJ1-1 and V is TRBV10-1; no clear D. This TCR was recovered from a man aged 18 to 30 in good health. CDR3 protein: CASSPRVPMMNTEAFF. The CDR3 DNA is TGCGCCAGCAGTCCCCGGGTGCCTATGATGAACACTGAAGCTTTCTTT.